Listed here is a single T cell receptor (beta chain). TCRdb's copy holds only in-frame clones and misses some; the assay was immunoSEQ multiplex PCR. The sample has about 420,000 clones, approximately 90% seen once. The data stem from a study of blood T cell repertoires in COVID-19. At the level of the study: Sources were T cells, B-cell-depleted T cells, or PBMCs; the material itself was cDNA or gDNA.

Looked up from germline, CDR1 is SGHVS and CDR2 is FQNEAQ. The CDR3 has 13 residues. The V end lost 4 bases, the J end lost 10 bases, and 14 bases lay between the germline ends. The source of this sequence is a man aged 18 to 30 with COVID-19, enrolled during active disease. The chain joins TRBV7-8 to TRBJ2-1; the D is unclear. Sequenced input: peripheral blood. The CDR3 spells CASSSDFPQEQFF. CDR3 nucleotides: TGTGCCAGCAGCTCAGACTTCCCTCAAGAGCAGTTCTTC.